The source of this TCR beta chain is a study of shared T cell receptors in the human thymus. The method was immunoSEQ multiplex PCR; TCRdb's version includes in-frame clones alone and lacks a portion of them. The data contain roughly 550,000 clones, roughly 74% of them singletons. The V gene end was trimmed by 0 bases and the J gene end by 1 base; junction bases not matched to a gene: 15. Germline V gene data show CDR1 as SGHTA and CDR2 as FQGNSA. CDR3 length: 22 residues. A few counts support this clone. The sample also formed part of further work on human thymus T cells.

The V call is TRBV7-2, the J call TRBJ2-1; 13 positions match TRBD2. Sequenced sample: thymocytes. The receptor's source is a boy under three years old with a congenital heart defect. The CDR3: CASSLASRPGTSGTGSYNEQFF. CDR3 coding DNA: TGTGCCAGCAGCTTAGCTAGTAGGCCGGGGACTAGCGGGACCGGTTCCTACAATGAGCAGTTCTTC.